The source of this T cell receptor beta chain is a study of blood T cell repertoires in COVID-19. Study-wide context: Samples representing acute and convalescent COVID-19 were sourced from the United States, Italy and Spain. Sources were T cells, B-cell-depleted T cells, or PBMCs; the material itself was cDNA or gDNA.

Authors' analysis steps: The authors estimated nucleated cell counts from reference gene primer amplification. Assay used: immunoSEQ multiplex PCR; TCRdb lists only in-frame clones, some missing. Clone size and V and J calls were adopted from that table, with D and trimming inferred from the DNA. Among around 310,000 clones listed, 90% were seen once. Per the germline V gene, CDR1 is SGHDN and CDR2 is FVKESK. CDR3 length: 13 residues. Trimming removed 3 bases from V and 0 bases from J, with 5 bases in between. Recruited during active infection, patients (from Seattle) were subsequently followed longitudinally.

The origin of this receptor is a woman aged 40 to 49 with COVID-19, enrolled during active disease. The sample consisted of peripheral blood. This rearrangement joins TRBV14 to TRBJ1-1; D gene uncertain. The CDR3 nucleotides read TGTGCCAGCAGCCAGGAGATGAACACTGAAGCTTTCTTT. This gives the protein CASSQEMNTEAFF.